These 5 T cell receptor beta chains came from one sample sequenced in a study of blood T cell repertoires in COVID-19. The data were produced by immunoSEQ multiplex PCR, yet TCRdb's version contains in-frame clones alone and is incomplete. Found here are roughly 50,000 clones, 90% of them singletons; the top ten hold around 3.9%. Sample: peripheral blood. These receptor sequences come from a man aged 45-65 years with acute or convalescent COVID-19.

This chain links TRBV19 with TRBJ1-5, with a weak D call TRBD1 (5 bases). The CDR3 consists of 14 residues. V dropped 6 bases and J dropped 4 bases, with 13 bases sitting between them. CDR1 LNHDA and CDR2 SQIVND come from the germline V gene (reference sequence). The CDR3 DNA follows: TGTGCCAGTAGGTCTCGGGGGGTGAATCAGCCCCAGCATTTT. This translates into CASRSRGVNQPQHF. Drawing the rest from reference TRBV19 and TRBJ1-5, the complete variable domain is DGGITQSPKYLFRKEGQNVTLSCEQNLNHDAMYWYRQDPGQGLRLIYYSQIVNDFQKGDIAEGYSVSREKKESFPLTVTSAQKNPTAFYLCASRSRGVNQPQHFGDGTRLSIL.

The sample holds a few counts of this clone. The chain links TRBV4-1 to TRBJ2-7; 8 bases are shared with TRBD2. From germline, CDR1 is MGHRA and CDR2 YSYEKL. The CDR3 contains 15 residues. Trimming removed 1 base from V and 0 bases from J; junction bases left unmatched: 2. CDR3 DNA sequence: TGCGCCAGCAGCCAAGTAACTAGCGGCTCCTACGAGCAGTACTTC. Translation gives CASSQVTSGSYEQYF.

The chain employs TRBV3-1 (or the pseudogene TRBV3-2) and TRBJ1-4, with D possibly matching TRBD1 (6 bases). Germline-derived CDR1 and CDR2 are LGHDT and YNNKEL (reference sequence). CDR3 length: 19 residues. Trimming removed 4 bases at V and 8 bases at J, with 29 bases between. The CDR3 spells CASSRSQGLVRAQGEKLFF. CDR3 bases: TGTGCCAGCAGCCGATCGCAGGGGCTAGTCAGAGCCCAGGGGGAAAAACTGTTTTTT.

J is TRBJ2-7 and V is TRBV4-1; TRBD2 is a possible D gene (6 bases). There are 14 residues in the CDR3. Germline loops: CDR1 MGHRA, CDR2 YSYEKL. V lost 3 bases to trimming and J lost 3 bases, with 12 bases between them. In DNA, the CDR3 is TGCGCCAGCAGCCAGCCCACGCGGGGCTACGAGCAGTACTTC. Residues: CASSQPTRGYEQYF.

The chain has TRBV19 and TRBJ1-5; D not resolved. Trimming left V 5 bases short and J 3 bases short, with 17 bases between. The germline gives CDR1 LNHDA, CDR2 SQIVND (reference sequence). CDR3 length: 16 amino acids. CDR3 residues: CASSRRGDLPNQPQHF. The DNA for the CDR3 is TGTGCCAGTAGTCGACGCGGCGACCTCCCCAATCAGCCCCAGCATTTT. The full variable domain, in which reference TRBV19 and TRBJ1-5 provide the parts outside the CDR3, is DGGITQSPKYLFRKEGQNVTLSCEQNLNHDAMYWYRQDPGQGLRLIYYSQIVNDFQKGDIAEGYSVSREKKESFPLTVTSAQKNPTAFYLCASSRRGDLPNQPQHFGDGTRLSIL.